This T cell receptor (beta chain) was retrieved from a study of blood T cell repertoires in COVID-19 (dated by TCRdb to 2020 to 2022). A note on the overall study: Samples covering the acute and convalescent phases of COVID-19 were provided by collaborators in the United States, Italy and Spain. The prospective study material was composed of cDNA or gDNA derived from T cells, B-cell-depleted T cells, or PBMCs. Deeply sampled blood TCRbeta repertoires from subjects exposed to, actively infected with, or recovered from COVID-19 were included in the dataset. The repertoires were released in a freely available public database intended as a resource for research on the immune response to SARS-CoV-2. The samples were drawn from the first 160 participants of the ongoing ImmuneRACE study and from roughly 1,300 subjects provided by 6 global collaborators. A de-identified subject ID, COVID-19 status, age in years and sex were almost always included in the sample metadata. HLA class I and class II types, where available, came from metadata supplied by the sample provider rather than from assay-based typing.

At one collaborating source in Seattle, patients were enrolled during active infection and were followed longitudinally through the course of disease. Collaborating institutions collected whole blood in K2EDTA tubes following their own protocols. For TCRbeta analysis, collaborators shipped samples as frozen whole blood, isolated PBMCs, or DNA extracted from either of those sample types. For this clone: The antigen this receptor binds is unknown. Base qualities are missing; no much larger clone stands one base away.

General study outcomes and caveats: How much clinical and demographic metadata was included differed by source and by participant, and the metadata was provided uncurated.

TCRbeta CDR3 regions were amplified from genomic DNA using the immunoSEQ Assay, a bias-controlled multiplex PCR. As for the authors' bioinformatics: Within the assay, amplification of reference gene primers was used to estimate how many nucleated cells each sample contained. To quantify the absolute abundance of each unique TCRbeta CDR3 rearrangement, sequence reads were collapsed and filtered. Productive Simpson clonality was computed per sample as the square root of Simpson's diversity index over productive rearrangements. TCRdb's version of the immuneACCESS table is confined to in-frame rearrangements and falls short of the full clone set. An unresolved V gene accounts for under half of the shortfall where checked; the remainder is of unknown origin. V and J calls and clone size are copied from that table; D and trimming were computed from the DNA. This sample gives over 85,000 clones in total; 70% to 90% of them show up just once. Clones ranked in the top ten supply more than 3.5% of the sample.

This sequence was found in a human donor with COVID-19, enrolled during active disease. The donor label of this sample is uncertain. Sequencing input: peripheral blood.

The CDR3 region reads CSARQGTFF. The DNA is TGCAGTGCTCGACAGGGGACTTTCTTT. The receptor chain draws on TRBV20-1 and TRBJ1-1, and 8 junctional nucleotides match TRBD1. Germline trimming: 5 bases from V, 12 bases from J; junction bases outside gene matches: 2. Reading from cysteine to phenylalanine, the CDR3 counts 9 amino acids. Only the CDR3 part of the read is kept: 27 bases, read in frame from the first base. CDR1 DFQATT and CDR2 SNEGSKA were looked up in the germline V gene (reference sequence).